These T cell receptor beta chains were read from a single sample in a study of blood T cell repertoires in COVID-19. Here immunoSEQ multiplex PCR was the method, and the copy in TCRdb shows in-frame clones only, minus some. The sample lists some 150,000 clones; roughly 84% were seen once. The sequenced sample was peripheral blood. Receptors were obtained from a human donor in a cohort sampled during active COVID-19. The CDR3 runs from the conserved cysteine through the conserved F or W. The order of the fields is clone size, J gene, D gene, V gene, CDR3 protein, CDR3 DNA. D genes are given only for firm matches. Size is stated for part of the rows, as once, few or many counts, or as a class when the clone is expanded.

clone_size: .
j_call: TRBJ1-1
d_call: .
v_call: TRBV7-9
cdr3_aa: CASRGEGNGEAFF
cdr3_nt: TGTGCCAGCAGGGGTGAGGGTAACGGTGAAGCTTTCTTT

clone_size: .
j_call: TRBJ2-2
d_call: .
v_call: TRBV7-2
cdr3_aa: CASSFQGRTTGELFF
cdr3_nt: TGTGCCAGCAGCTTCCAGGGTAGGACGACCGGGGAGCTGTTTTTT

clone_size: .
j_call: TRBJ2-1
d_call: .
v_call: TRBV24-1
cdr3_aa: CATSDPGGENEQFF
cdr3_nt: TGTGCCACCAGTGATCCCGGAGGAGAGAATGAGCAGTTCTTC

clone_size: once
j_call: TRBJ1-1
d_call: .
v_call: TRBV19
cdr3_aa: CASSTLGGSNTEAFF
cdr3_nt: TGTGCCAGTAGTACCCTGGGGGGGTCGAACACTGAAGCTTTCTTT

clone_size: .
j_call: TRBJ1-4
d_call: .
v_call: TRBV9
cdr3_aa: CASSVETGTTGEKLFF
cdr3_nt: TGTGCCAGCAGCGTTGAGACGGGGACTACGGGTGAAAAACTGTTTTTT

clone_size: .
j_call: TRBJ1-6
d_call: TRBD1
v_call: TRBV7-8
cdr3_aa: CASSFLSGGGYNSPLHF
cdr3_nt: TGTGCCAGCAGCTTCCTCTCAGGGGGCGGATATAATTCACCCCTCCACTTT

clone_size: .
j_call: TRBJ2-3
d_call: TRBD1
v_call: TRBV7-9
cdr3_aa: CASSFRRGQGSTDTQYF
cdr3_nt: TGTGCCAGCAGCTTCCGCCGTGGACAGGGGAGCACAGATACGCAGTATTTT

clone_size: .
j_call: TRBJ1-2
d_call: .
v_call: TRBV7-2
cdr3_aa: CASSLSRTSDGYTF
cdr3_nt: TGTGCCAGCAGCTTAAGCCGCACAAGCGATGGCTACACCTTC

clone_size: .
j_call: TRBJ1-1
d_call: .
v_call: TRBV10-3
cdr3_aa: CAISVEDTEAFF
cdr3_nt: TGTGCCATCAGTGTCGAGGACACTGAAGCTTTCTTT

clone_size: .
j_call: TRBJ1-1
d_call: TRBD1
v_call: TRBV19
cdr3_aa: CASCKTLTGALGEAFF
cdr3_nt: TGTGCCAGTTGCAAAACTTTGACAGGGGCCCTGGGGGAAGCTTTCTTT

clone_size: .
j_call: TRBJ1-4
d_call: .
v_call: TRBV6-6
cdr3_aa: CASSHGPWGQANEKLFF
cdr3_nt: TGTGCCAGCAGTCACGGGCCCTGGGGGCAGGCTAATGAAAAACTGTTTTTT

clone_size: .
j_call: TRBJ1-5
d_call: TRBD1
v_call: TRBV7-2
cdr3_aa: CASSPRGTGFSNQPQHF
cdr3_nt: TGTGCCAGCAGCCCACGAGGGACAGGGTTCTCAAATCAGCCCCAGCATTTT

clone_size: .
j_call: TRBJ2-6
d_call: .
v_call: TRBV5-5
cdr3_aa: CASSFGPGLVSGANVLTF
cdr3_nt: TGTGCCAGCAGCTTTGGTCCAGGTTTGGTCTCTGGGGCCAACGTCCTGACTTTC

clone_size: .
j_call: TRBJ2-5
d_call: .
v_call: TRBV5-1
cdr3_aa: CASSLMGGAIQETQYF
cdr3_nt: TGCGCCAGCAGCTTGATGGGGGGGGCCATACAAGAGACCCAGTACTTC

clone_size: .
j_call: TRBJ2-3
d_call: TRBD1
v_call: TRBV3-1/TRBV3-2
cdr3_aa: CASGSRGRTDTQYF
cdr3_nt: TGTGCCAGCGGATCCAGGGGGCGCACAGATACGCAGTATTTT

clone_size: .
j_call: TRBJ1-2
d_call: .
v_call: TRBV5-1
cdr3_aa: CASSWSGGDGYTF
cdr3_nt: TGCGCCAGCAGCTGGAGTGGGGGCGATGGCTACACCTTC

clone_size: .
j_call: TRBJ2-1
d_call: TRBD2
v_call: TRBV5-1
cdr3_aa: CASSPGLAGNNEQFF
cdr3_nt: TGCGCCAGCAGCCCGGGACTAGCGGGGAACAATGAGCAGTTCTTC

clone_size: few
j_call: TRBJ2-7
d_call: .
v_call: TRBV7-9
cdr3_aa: CASSLGLGDWDGNTYEQYF
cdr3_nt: TGTGCCAGCAGCTTAGGACTTGGGGACTGGGACGGGAACACCTACGAGCAGTACTTC

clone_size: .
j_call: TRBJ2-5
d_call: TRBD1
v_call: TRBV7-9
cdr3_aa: CASSSLPGTGGAGETQYF
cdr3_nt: TGTGCCAGCAGCTCCCTACCCGGGACAGGGGGCGCGGGAGAGACCCAGTACTTC

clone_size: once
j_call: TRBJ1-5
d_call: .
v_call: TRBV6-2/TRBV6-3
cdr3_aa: CASSYVEAGAHSNQPQHF
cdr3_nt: TGTGCCAGCAGTTACGTCGAGGCAGGGGCCCATAGCAATCAGCCCCAGCATTTT

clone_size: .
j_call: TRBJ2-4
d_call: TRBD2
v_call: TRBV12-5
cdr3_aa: CASGLAAPGLAEKNIQYF
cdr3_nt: TGTGCTAGTGGTTTGGCCGCCCCGGGACTAGCGGAAAAAAACATTCAGTACTTC

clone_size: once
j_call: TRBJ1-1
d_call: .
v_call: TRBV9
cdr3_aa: CASSVTHQNTEAFF
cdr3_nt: TGTGCCAGCAGCGTAACACACCAGAACACTGAAGCTTTCTTT

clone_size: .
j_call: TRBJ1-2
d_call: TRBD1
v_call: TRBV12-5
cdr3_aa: CASGLGTGTGQTNYGYTF
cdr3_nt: TGTGCTAGTGGTTTGGGAACCGGGACAGGGCAAACTAACTATGGCTACACCTTC

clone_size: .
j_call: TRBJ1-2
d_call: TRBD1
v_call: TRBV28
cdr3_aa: CASIRHGTGGGYTF
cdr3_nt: TGTGCCAGCATCCGCCACGGGACAGGGGGTGGCTACACCTTC

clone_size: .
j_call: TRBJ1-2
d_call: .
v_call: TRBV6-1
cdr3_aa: CASSEEGVTF
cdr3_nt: TGTGCCAGCAGTGAAGAGGGGGTGACCTTC

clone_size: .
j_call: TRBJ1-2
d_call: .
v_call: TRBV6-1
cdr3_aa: CASSELSDGGYTF
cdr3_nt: TGTGCCAGCAGTGAATTATCCGACGGGGGCTACACCTTC

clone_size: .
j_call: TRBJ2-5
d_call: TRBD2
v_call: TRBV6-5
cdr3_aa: CATAGGPRETQYF
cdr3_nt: TGTGCCACCGCGGGGGGCCCTCGGGAGACCCAGTACTTC

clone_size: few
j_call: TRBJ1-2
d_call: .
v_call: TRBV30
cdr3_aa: CAWRQGGGYTF
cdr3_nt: TGTGCCTGGAGACAGGGCGGAGGCTACACCTTC

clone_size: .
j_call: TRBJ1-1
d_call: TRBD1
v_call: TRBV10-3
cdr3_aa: CAIAGQGDTEAFF
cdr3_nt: TGTGCCATCGCGGGACAGGGGGACACTGAAGCTTTCTTT

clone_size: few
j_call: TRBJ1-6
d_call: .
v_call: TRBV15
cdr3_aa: CATSRESRGDSPLHF
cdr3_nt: TGTGCCACCAGCAGAGAATCCAGGGGTGATTCACCCCTCCACTTT

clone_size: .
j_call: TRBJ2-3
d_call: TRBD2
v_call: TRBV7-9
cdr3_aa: CASSPGLAGSTDTQYF
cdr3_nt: TGTGCCAGCAGCCCAGGACTAGCGGGTAGCACAGATACGCAGTATTTT

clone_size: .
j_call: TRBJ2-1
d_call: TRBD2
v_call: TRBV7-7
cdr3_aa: CASSLEGGGPINEQFF
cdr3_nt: TGTGCTAGCAGCTTAGAGGGCGGGGGGCCGATTAATGAGCAGTTCTTC

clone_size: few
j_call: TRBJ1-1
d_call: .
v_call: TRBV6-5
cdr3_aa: CASSYSQVYTEAFF
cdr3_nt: TGTGCCAGCAGTTACTCACAGGTTTACACTGAAGCTTTCTTT

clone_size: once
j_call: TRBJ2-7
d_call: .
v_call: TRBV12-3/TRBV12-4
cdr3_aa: CASRAGVNEQYF
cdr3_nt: TGTGCCAGCAGGGCGGGCGTCAACGAGCAGTACTTC

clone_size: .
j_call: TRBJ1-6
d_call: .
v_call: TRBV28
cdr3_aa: CASSSRSAGVERTSSYNSPLHF
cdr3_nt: TGTGCCAGCAGTTCCCGCTCGGCGGGGGTCGAACGAACAAGCTCCTATAATTCACCCCTCCACTTT

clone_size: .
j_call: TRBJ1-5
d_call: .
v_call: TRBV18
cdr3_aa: CASSPEVPYSNQPQHF
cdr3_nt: TGTGCCAGCTCACCAGAGGTCCCTTATAGCAATCAGCCCCAGCATTTT

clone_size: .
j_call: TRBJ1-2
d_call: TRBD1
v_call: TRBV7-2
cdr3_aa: CASSLVQGYGYTF
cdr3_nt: TGTGCCAGCAGCTTAGTACAGGGGTATGGCTACACCTTC

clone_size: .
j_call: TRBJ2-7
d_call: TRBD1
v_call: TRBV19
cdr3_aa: CASSMTGDPLYEQYF
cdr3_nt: TGTGCCAGTAGTATGACAGGGGACCCCCTCTACGAGCAGTACTTC

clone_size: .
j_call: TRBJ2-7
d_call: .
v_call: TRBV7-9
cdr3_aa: CASSLRGSVYEQYF
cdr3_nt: TGTGCCAGCAGCCTGAGAGGGTCTGTCTACGAGCAGTACTTC

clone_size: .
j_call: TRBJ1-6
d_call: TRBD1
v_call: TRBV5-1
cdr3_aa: CASSLETGRNSPLHF
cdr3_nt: TGCGCCAGCAGCTTGGAGACAGGGAGGAATTCACCCCTCCACTTT

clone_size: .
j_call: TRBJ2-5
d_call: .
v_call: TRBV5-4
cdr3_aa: CASSFTMMETQYF
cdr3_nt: TGTGCCAGCAGCTTCACTATGATGGAGACCCAGTACTTC

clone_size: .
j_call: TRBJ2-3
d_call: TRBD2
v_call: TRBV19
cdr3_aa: CASTSLAGGPEESQYF
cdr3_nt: TGTGCCAGTACCTCATTAGCGGGGGGGCCTGAAGAATCGCAGTATTTT

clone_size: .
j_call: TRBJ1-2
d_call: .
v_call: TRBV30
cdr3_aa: CAWSVPGHTGYTF
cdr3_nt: TGTGCCTGGAGTGTACCGGGACACACAGGCTACACCTTC

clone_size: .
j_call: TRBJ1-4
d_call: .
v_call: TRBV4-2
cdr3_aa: CASSRGSPLATNEKLFF
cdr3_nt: TGTGCCAGCAGCCGGGGCAGTCCCCTCGCAACTAATGAAAAACTGTTTTTT

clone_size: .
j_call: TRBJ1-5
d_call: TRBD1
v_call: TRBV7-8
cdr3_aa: CASSEFLDRGDQPQHF
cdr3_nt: TGTGCCAGCAGCGAGTTCCTCGACAGGGGCGATCAGCCCCAGCATTTT

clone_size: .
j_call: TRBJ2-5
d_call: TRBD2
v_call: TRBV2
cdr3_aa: CASTGRGGLETQYF
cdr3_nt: TGTGCCAGCACAGGCCGGGGAGGGTTGGAGACCCAGTACTTC

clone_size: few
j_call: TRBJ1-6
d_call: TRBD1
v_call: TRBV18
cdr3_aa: CASSRGPGGGSPLHF
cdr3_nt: TGTGCCAGCTCACGCGGACCAGGGGGCGGATCACCCCTCCACTTT

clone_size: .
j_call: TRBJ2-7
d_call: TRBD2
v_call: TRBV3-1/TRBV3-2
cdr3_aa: CASSTPGLAVYEQYF
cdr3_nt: TGTGCCAGCAGCACGCCTGGACTAGCCGTTTACGAGCAGTACTTC

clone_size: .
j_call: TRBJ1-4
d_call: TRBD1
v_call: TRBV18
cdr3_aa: CASSPSTDRDSEKLFF
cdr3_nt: TGTGCCAGCTCACCAAGTACCGACAGGGACTCCGAAAAACTGTTTTTT

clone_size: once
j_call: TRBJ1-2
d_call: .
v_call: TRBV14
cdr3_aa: CASSQGGGIGYGYTF
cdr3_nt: TGTGCCAGCAGCCAAGGAGGGGGAATCGGCTATGGCTACACCTTC

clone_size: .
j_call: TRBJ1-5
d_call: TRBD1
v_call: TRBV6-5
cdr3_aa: CASSRDRGSVQPQHF
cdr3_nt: TGTGCCAGCAGTCGGGACAGGGGGTCGGTTCAGCCCCAGCATTTT

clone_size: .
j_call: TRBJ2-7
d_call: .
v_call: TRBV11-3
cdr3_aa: CASSPPGHISYEQYF
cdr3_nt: TGTGCCAGCAGCCCACCCGGACACATCTCCTACGAGCAGTACTTC